The present T cell receptor beta chain was sequenced within a study of cytomegalovirus exposure and HLA in healthy donors. Background on the study: In a previous analysis, approximately 110 million unique TCR beta sequences were found from 150 million to 200 million T cells. Whole-study findings and limits: After further analysis at a later stage, 16,951 TCR beta sequences were associated with HLA alleles at 0.05 false discovery rate. A later analysis reported that several of the most significant clusters appeared to be linked to common viral pathogens, among them Epstein-Barr virus. Later analysis showed TCR association rates varying by HLA locus, highest for DRB1 and lowest for HLA-C.

In the case of this clone: Its antigen is not known.

This PCR relied on a set of 60 Vbeta primers and 13 Jbeta primers. Produced via immunoSEQ multiplex PCR; TCRdb's table is partial and in-frame only. The data contain 120,000 or so clones, more than 65% of them singletons. This receptor was taken from a woman under 30 in good health and CMV-seronegative. The sequenced material came from PBMCs.

The CDR3 here is CASTKRGTGIYEQYF. Written as DNA, the CDR3 is TGTGCCAGCACAAAGAGGGGGACAGGGATTTACGAGCAGTACTTC. The chain uses TRBV6-1 and TRBJ2-5, with 9 bases identical to TRBD1. Near its end, the DNA agrees better with TRBJ2-7, so the J call may be wrong. The germline V gene has CDR1 MNHNS and CDR2 SASEGT. The CDR3 runs to 15 residues.